These 26 T cell receptor beta chains were sequenced from one sample in a study of cytomegalovirus exposure and HLA in healthy donors. The PCR was carried out with 60 Vbeta primers and 13 Jbeta primers. The repertoire was sequenced with immunoSEQ multiplex PCR; TCRdb's copy has only in-frame clones and lacks some. Of tens of thousands of clones listed, approximately 75% are singletons. The sequenced material came from PBMCs. These receptors originate from a woman between 40 and 55 years old in good health and CMV-seropositive.

The gene calls are TRBV19 and TRBJ1-2; D gene ambiguous. This CDR3 is built from 15 residues. The V gene's germline CDR1 is LNHDA and CDR2 SQIVND (reference sequence). V was trimmed by 9 bases and J by 6 bases, leaving 23 bases between them. This CDR3 reads CASKQPSPGRNGYTF. In nucleotides, the CDR3 is TGTGCCAGCAAACAACCCTCCCCGGGAAGGAATGGCTACACCTTC.

V is TRBV10-3 and J is TRBJ2-6; 8 bases match TRBD1. CDR1 and CDR2 (germline): ENHRY, SYGVKD. The J segment lost 2 bases and the V segment lost 7 bases, leaving 4 bases of the junction unmatched. This CDR3 spans 15 amino acids. In nucleotides, the CDR3 is TGTGCCATCACGGACAGGGAAGCTGGGGCCAACGTCCTGACTTTC. Amino acid sequence: CAITDREAGANVLTF.

V gene TRBV29-1 combines with J gene TRBJ1-1; 7 bases map to TRBD1. This CDR3 has 13 residues. V shed 3 bases and J 4 bases; nucleotides not matched to a gene: 5. The germline V gene encodes CDR1 SQVTM and CDR2 ANQGSEA. The CDR3 reads CSVDRTGGTEAFF. CDR3 sequence (DNA): TGCAGCGTTGACCGGACAGGCGGCACTGAAGCTTTCTTT.

V gene TRBV30 combines with J gene TRBJ1-6; D is undetermined. CDR3 length equals 14 residues. Germline V gene lookup returns CDR1 GTSNPN and CDR2 SVGIG (reference sequence). V lost 5 bases and J 8 bases, leaving 16 bases between the germline ends. The CDR3 coding sequence is TGTGCCTGGGGGCGGCCGCAGCGGGATTCACCCCTCCACTTT. Protein sequence: CAWGRPQRDSPLHF.

The chain combines TRBV7-9 with TRBJ1-1; D call uncertain. Deletions cut 1 base from V and 5 bases from J, with 11 bases between. Germline CDR1 is SEHNR and CDR2 is FQNEAQ (reference sequence). This CDR3 has 14 amino acids. In nucleotides, the CDR3 is TGTGCCAGCAGCTTAGTATTCGAAGAGACTGAAGCTTTCTTT. Protein: CASSLVFEETEAFF.

Of note for this clone: Compared with germline, one end of the junction differs, possibly owing to a read error. As DNA, the CDR3 is TGTGCCACCAGCAGAGTAGGAGAGGGGGCCTATTCATCCCTCCACTTT. Protein sequence: CATSRVGEGAYSSLHF. The chain couples TRBV15 to TRBJ1-6, with 7 bases that match TRBD1. Germline V gene data show CDR1 as LNHNV and CDR2 as YYDKDF (reference sequence). The CDR3 spans 16 residues. The whole variable domain, filled in from reference TRBV15 and TRBJ1-6, reads DAMVIQNPRYQVTQFGKPVTLSCSQTLNHNVMYWYQQKSSQAPKLLFHYYDKDFNNEADTPDNFQSRRPNTSFCFLDIRSPGLGDTAMYLCATSRVGEGAYSSLHFGNGTRLTVT.

The chain carries TRBV2 and TRBJ1-2; D call uncertain. Germline loops: CDR1 SNHLY, CDR2 FYNNEI. Trimming left V 4 bases short and J 1 base short, with 10 bases between. CDR3 size: 14 residues. The CDR3 loop is CASSGLTGNYGYTF. The CDR3 nucleotides read TGTGCCAGCAGTGGTTTGACGGGTAACTATGGCTACACCTTC.

Notes on this clone: Other DNA sequences within the sample encode an identical CDR3. V is TRBV2 and J is TRBJ1-1; D is ambiguous. CDR3 length: 12 residues. Germline assignment: CDR1 SNHLY and CDR2 FYNNEI. V was cut by 8 bases and J by 4 bases, with 11 bases left in between. CDR3 loop: CASEREGTEAFF. The DNA for the CDR3 is TGTGCCAGCGAGAGGGAGGGCACTGAAGCTTTCTTT.

V and J are TRBV6-5 and TRBJ2-2, with D perhaps matching TRBD1 (6 bases). V gave up 6 bases and J gave up 2 bases, with 13 bases separating them. The CDR3 covers 15 residues. Germline-derived CDR1 and CDR2 are MNHEY and SVGAGI. The CDR3 loop is CASRFDRRNTGELFF. DNA of the CDR3: TGTGCCAGCAGGTTCGACAGGAGAAACACCGGGGAGCTGTTTTTT.

This clone was seen only once. The chain uses TRBV9 and TRBJ1-1; unclear D gene. This CDR3 is built from 14 residues. Between the trimmed V and J ends, which lost 1 base and 1 base, there was a span of 8 bases. Germline loops: CDR1 SGDLS, CDR2 YYNGEE. CDR3 residues: CASSVNRENTEAFF. CDR3 bases: TGTGCCAGCAGCGTAAACCGGGAGAACACTGAAGCTTTCTTT.

V usage is TRBV4-2 and J usage is TRBJ2-7; 9 bases are shared with TRBD1. J gave up 3 bases and V 0 bases, and 3 bases lay outside the gene matches. The CDR3 contains 15 residues. Germline V gives CDR1 LGHNA, CDR2 YNFKEQ. CDR3 sequence: CASSQEQGAYYEQYF. The CDR3 nucleotides read TGTGCCAGCAGCCAAGAACAGGGGGCTTACTACGAGCAGTACTTC.

This chain uses TRBV6-6 with TRBJ1-1; no firm D call. Trimming took off 0 bases at V and 4 bases at J, with 12 bases between the two ends. Germline V gene data show CDR1 as MNHNY and CDR2 as SVGAGI (reference sequence). This CDR3 contains 15 residues. The CDR3 sequence is CASSYSLGGFTEAFF. CDR3 in DNA: TGTGCCAGCAGTTACTCACTAGGTGGGTTCACTGAAGCTTTCTTT.

This clone was seen only once. The V gene is TRBV9, the J gene TRBJ2-1; D is perhaps TRBD2 (7 bases). The germline V gene encodes CDR1 SGDLS and CDR2 YYNGEE. Trimming shortened V by 0 bases and J by 4 bases, and 14 bases separated the two germline ends. This CDR3 contains 16 residues. In nucleotides, the CDR3 is TGTGCCAGCAGCGTAGGAGGCGGGGGCCAATACAATGAGCAGTTCTTC. Protein product: CASSVGGGGQYNEQFF.

This chain joins TRBV5-4 and TRBJ2-7; the D gene is possibly TRBD1 (8 bases). CDR3 length: 13 residues. Germline CDR1 SGHNT, CDR2 YYREEE (reference sequence). V was pared by 2 bases and J by 5 bases, with 11 bases between. CDR3 residues: CASSLQGGNEQYF. The CDR3 DNA is TGTGCCAGCAGCTTACAGGGGGGGAACGAGCAGTACTTC. Together with reference TRBV5-4 and TRBJ2-7, the CDR3 gives the full variable domain: ETGVTQSPTHLIKTRGQQVTLRCSSQSGHNTVSWYQQALGQGPQFIFQYYREEENGRGNFPPRFSGLQFPNYSSELNVNALELDDSALYLCASSLQGGNEQYFGPGTRLTVT.

The V and J genes are TRBV5-1 and TRBJ2-5, with 8 nucleotides matching TRBD2. Per germline, CDR1 SGHRS and CDR2 YFSETQ. The CDR3 is 13 residues long. V trimming: 1 base; J trimming: 5 bases; junction bases outside the gene matches: 1. The CDR3 reads CASSLSSGETQYF. The CDR3 DNA follows: TGCGCCAGCAGCTTGTCTAGCGGGGAGACCCAGTACTTC.

This clone has a handful of counts. The chain links TRBV6-1 to TRBJ1-1, with 9 bases lining up with TRBD1. Germline trimming cut 2 bases from V and 10 bases from J; bases unmatched to any gene: 8. Germline V gives CDR1 MNHNS, CDR2 SASEGT. The CDR3 totals 14 residues. The CDR3 sequence: CASSERWDRAGAFF. CDR3 sequence (DNA): TGTGCCAGCAGTGAACGTTGGGACAGGGCTGGAGCTTTCTTT.

The chain carries TRBV7-8 and TRBJ1-5; D possibly corresponds to TRBD1 (5 bases). The CDR3 covers 13 residues. Trimming pared 5 bases from V and 7 bases from J, leaving 12 bases between. CDR1 is SGHVS, CDR2 FQNEAQ, per germline. For the CDR3, the DNA is TGTGCCAGCAGCACCAGGGTCGGGCAGCCCCAGCATTTT. It codes for CASSTRVGQPQHF.

The CDR3 loop is CASSDPETGLADTQYF. The CDR3 DNA follows: TGTGCCAGCAGCGATCCGGAGACAGGGTTGGCAGATACGCAGTATTTT. The V gene is TRBV9, the J gene TRBJ2-3, with 7 positions matching TRBD1. The germline CDR1 and CDR2 sequences are SGDLS and YYNGEE. The CDR3 runs to 16 residues. Trimming took 3 bases from V and 4 from J; bases not matched to a gene: 11.

This rearrangement joins TRBV2 to TRBJ1-1; 7 positions match TRBD1. There are 12 residues in the CDR3. V trimming: 5 bases; J trimming: 7 bases; junction bases outside the gene matches: 4. Germline values: CDR1 SNHLY, CDR2 FYNNEI. CDR3 loop: CASSTGVGEAFF. CDR3 in DNA: TGTGCCAGCAGTACAGGGGTGGGTGAAGCTTTCTTT.

This clone has a handful of counts. This sequence joins TRBV29-1 and TRBJ2-1, with 10 bases aligning to TRBD2. The germline CDR1 and CDR2 sequences are SQVTM and ANQGSEA. V shed 4 bases, J shed 0 bases, and the junction held 9 bases outside the gene matches. CDR3 length: 17 residues. The CDR3 DNA reads TGCAGCGTTGTGTCTAGCGGGGGCCGTAGCTCCTACAATGAGCAGTTCTTC. Protein product: CSVVSSGGRSSYNEQFF.

The V call is TRBV2, the J call TRBJ1-6; TRBD1 is a possible D gene (5 bases). The CDR3 covers 14 residues. From germline, CDR1 is SNHLY and CDR2 FYNNEI. V lost 7 bases, J lost 7 bases, and 14 bases lay in between. The DNA of the CDR3 is TGTGCCAGCATTAAGATGGGGGGGAATTCACCCCTCCACTTT. It is translated as CASIKMGGNSPLHF. The variable domain in full, with the rest retrieved from reference TRBV2 and TRBJ1-6, is EPEVTQTPSHQVTQMGQEVILRCVPISNHLYFYWYRQILGQKVEFLVSFYNNEISEKSEIFDDQFSVERPDGSNFTLKIRSTKLEDSAMYFCASIKMGGNSPLHFGNGTRLTVT.

The genes are TRBV7-8 and TRBJ2-3; no reliable D call. CDR3 length equals 20 residues. Trimming removed 1 base at V and 4 bases at J, with 27 bases between. In germline, CDR1 is SGHVS, CDR2 FQNEAQ. The CDR3 is CASSLVFLGLDSKLPDTQYF. The DNA for the CDR3 is TGTGCCAGCAGCTTAGTATTTCTCGGCCTTGACTCCAAGCTCCCAGATACGCAGTATTTT.

The J gene is TRBJ2-1, the V gene TRBV7-4; TRBD2 aligns across 7 bases. Losses at the gene ends were 9 bases for V and 0 bases for J; bases not matched to a gene: 17. The germline gives CDR1 SGHVT, CDR2 SQSDAQ. The CDR3 runs 18 residues. The DNA of the CDR3 is TGTGCCAGGTCCCGGGACTATCTATCACCGAGCTCCTACAATGAGCAGTTCTTC. Translation gives CARSRDYLSPSSYNEQFF.

The sample holds a few counts of this clone. The J gene is TRBJ2-3, the V gene TRBV6-5, with D maybe TRBD2 (5 bases). The length of the CDR3 is 14 residues. V lost 5 bases and J lost 1, with 10 bases in between. Germline assignment: CDR1 MNHEY and CDR2 SVGAGI. The CDR3 reads CASSVGGRTDTQYF. As DNA, the CDR3 is TGTGCCAGCAGTGTTGGCGGGCGCACAGATACGCAGTATTTT.

The chain is built from TRBV9 and TRBJ2-6; possible D gene TRBD2, 6 bases. The CDR3 is made up of 19 amino acids. The ends were cut back, 1 base at V and 1 base at J, with 18 bases in the middle. CDR1 and CDR2 from the germline V gene are SGDLS and YYNGEE. Here the CDR3 reads CASSVRGGKPPSGANVLTF. The CDR3 coding sequence is TGTGCCAGCAGCGTAAGAGGAGGGAAACCCCCTTCTGGGGCCAACGTCCTGACTTTC.

The V and J genes are TRBV18 and TRBJ2-5; tentatively, D is TRBD1 (5 bases). The CDR3 extends over 15 amino acids. Germline V lookup: CDR1 KGHSH, CDR2 LQKENI. Trimming took 0 bases from V and 0 from J, leaving 8 bases between them. The CDR3: CASSPPGAYQETQYF. Written as DNA, the CDR3 is TGTGCCAGCTCACCACCTGGGGCCTACCAAGAGACCCAGTACTTC. Drawing the rest from reference TRBV18 and TRBJ2-5, the complete variable domain is NAGVMQNPRHLVRRRGQEARLRCSPMKGHSHVYWYRQLPEEGLKFMVYLQKENIIDESGMPKERFSAEFPKEGPSILRIQQVVRGDSAAYFCASSPPGAYQETQYFGPGTRLLVL.